The entry below describes one TCR beta chain. The target antigen is unknown. Germline loops: CDR1 SNHLY, CDR2 FYNNEI. Trimming took 8 bases from V and 9 from J, leaving 14 bases between them. The CDR3 consists of 13 residues. TCRdb's table, derived via immunoSEQ multiplex PCR, lists solely in-frame clones and lacks some. The repertoire includes about 110,000 clones, approximately 90% of them detected once, and less than 25% sits in the top ten. This specimen belongs to a study of T cell responses to AZD1222 COVID-19 vaccine. Study outcomes and limitations: Recipients of AZD1222 seropositive at baseline numbered only five or six.

This TCR was recovered from an adult in good health. Sequences were derived from peripheral blood, sampled on day 0 of AZD1222 vaccination. The chain is built from TRBV2 and TRBJ1-6, with D hard to call. The DNA for the CDR3 is TGTGCCAGCCACCTAGAACGGGGTTCACCCCTCCACTTT. Translated: CASHLERGSPLHF. The variable domain in full, with the rest retrieved from reference TRBV2 and TRBJ1-6, is EPEVTQTPSHQVTQMGQEVILRCVPISNHLYFYWYRQILGQKVEFLVSFYNNEISEKSEIFDDQFSVERPDGSNFTLKIRSTKLEDSAMYFCASHLERGSPLHFGNGTRLTVT.